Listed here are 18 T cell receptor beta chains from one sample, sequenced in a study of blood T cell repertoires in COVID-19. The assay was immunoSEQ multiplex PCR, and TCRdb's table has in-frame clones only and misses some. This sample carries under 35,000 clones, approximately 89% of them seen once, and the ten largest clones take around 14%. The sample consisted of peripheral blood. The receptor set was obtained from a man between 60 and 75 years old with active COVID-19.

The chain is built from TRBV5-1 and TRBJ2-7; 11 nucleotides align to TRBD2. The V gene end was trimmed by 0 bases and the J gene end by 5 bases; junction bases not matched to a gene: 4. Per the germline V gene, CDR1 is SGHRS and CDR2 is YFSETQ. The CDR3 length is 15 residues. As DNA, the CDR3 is TGCGCCAGCAGCTTGGAACTAGCGGGAGTCAACGAGCAGTACTTC. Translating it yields CASSLELAGVNEQYF.

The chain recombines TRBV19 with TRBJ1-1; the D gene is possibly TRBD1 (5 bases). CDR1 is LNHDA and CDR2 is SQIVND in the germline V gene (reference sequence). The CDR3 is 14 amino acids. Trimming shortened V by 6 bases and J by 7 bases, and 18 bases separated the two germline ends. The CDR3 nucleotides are TGTGCCAGTAGGCCTCGGGGGGGGACCAGTGAAGCTTTCTTT. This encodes CASRPRGGTSEAFF.

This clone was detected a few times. The CDR3 sequence is CASSPGLAGGGYTGELFF. In DNA form, the CDR3 reads TGCGCCAGCAGCCCAGGACTAGCGGGAGGAGGCTACACCGGGGAGCTGTTTTTT. This chain links TRBV5-1 with TRBJ2-2; 14 bases match TRBD2. The CDR3 covers 18 residues. Germline assignment: CDR1 SGHRS and CDR2 YFSETQ. Trimming cost V 4 bases and J 3 bases; bases outside gene matches: 8.

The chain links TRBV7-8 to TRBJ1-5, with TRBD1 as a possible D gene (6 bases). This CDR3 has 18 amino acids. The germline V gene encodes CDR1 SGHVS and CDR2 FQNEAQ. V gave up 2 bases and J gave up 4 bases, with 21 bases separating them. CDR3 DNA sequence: TGTGCCAGCAGCTTAAGCGGACTTACAGGGAGTAGTAATCAGCCCCAGCATTTT. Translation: CASSLSGLTGSSNQPQHF.

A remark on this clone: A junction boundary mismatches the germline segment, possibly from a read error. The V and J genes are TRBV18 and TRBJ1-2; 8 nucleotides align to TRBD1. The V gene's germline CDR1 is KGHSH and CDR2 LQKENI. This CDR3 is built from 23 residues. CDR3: CASSPRPPPGGTGSADLLYGYTF. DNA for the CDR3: TGTGCCAGCTCCCCACGCCCTCCACCAGGGGGCACCGGAAGCGCGGACCTGCTCTATGGCTACACCTTC.

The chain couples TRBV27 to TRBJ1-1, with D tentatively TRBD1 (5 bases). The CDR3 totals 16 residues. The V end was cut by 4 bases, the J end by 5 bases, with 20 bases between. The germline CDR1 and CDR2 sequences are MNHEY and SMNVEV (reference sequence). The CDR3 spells CASSWLAGMMGTEAFF. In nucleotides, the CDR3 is TGTGCCAGCAGTTGGCTGGCAGGGATGATGGGGACTGAAGCTTTCTTT.

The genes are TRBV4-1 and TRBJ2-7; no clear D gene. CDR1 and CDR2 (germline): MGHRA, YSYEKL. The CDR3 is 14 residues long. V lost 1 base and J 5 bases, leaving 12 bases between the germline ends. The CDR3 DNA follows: TGCGCCAGCAGCCAAGGTGGCGGCGCCGACGAGCAGTACTTC. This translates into CASSQGGGADEQYF.

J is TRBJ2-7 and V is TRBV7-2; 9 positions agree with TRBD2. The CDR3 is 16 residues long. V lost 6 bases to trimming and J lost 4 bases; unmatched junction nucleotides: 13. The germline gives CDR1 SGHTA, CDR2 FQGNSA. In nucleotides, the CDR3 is TGTGCCAGCAGGGTGGGTGGGGCTAGCGGGATATACGAGCAGTACTTC. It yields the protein CASRVGGASGIYEQYF.

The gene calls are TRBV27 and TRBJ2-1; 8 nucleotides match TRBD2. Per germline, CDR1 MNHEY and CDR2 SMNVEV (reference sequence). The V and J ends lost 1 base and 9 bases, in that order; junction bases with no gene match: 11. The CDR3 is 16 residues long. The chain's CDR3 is CASSLWGREVQVEQFF. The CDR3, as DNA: TGTGCCAGCAGTTTATGGGGGCGGGAGGTTCAGGTTGAGCAGTTCTTC.

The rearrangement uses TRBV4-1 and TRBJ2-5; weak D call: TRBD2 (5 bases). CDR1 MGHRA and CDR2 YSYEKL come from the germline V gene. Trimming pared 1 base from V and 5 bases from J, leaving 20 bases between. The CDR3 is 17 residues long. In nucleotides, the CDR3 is TGCGCCAGCAGCCAAGGTCGCGGGCTTCTAAGGGTGGAGACCCAGTACTTC. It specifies CASSQGRGLLRVETQYF.

CDR3 in amino acids: CASSPRAGGRGNLEAFF. CDR3 in DNA: TGTGCCAGTAGTCCCCGGGCGGGGGGCAGGGGGAACCTTGAAGCTTTCTTT. The chain is built from TRBV19 and TRBJ1-1; TRBD1 aligns across 7 bases. V was clipped by 5 bases and J by 7 bases; unmatched bases: 19. The CDR3 extends over 17 amino acids. Germline V gene data show CDR1 as LNHDA and CDR2 as SQIVND (reference sequence).

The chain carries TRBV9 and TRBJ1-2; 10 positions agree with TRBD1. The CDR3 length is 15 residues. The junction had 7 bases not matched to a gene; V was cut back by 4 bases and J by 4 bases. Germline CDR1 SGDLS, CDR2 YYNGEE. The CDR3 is CASSLRTGGLYGYTF. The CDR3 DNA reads TGTGCCAGCAGCCTCCGGACAGGGGGGCTCTATGGCTACACCTTC.

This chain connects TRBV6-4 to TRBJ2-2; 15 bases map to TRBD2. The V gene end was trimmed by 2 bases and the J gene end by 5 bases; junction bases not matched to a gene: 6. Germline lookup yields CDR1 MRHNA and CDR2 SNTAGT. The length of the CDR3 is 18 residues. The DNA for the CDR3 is TGTGCCAGCAGTGACACCGGGACTAGCGGGAGGAATACCGGGGAGCTGTTTTTT. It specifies CASSDTGTSGRNTGELFF.

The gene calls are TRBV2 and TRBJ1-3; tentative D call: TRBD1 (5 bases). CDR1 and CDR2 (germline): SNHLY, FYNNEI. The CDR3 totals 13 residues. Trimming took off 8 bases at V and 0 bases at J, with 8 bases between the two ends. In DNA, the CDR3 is TGTGCCAGCTACGGGGGCTCTGGAAACACCATATATTTT. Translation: CASYGGSGNTIYF.

As DNA, the CDR3 is TGTGCCAGTAGACCGGGAGCCTTATATGGCACTGAAGCTTTCTTT. It encodes CASRPGALYGTEAFF. V and J are TRBV19 and TRBJ1-1, with unresolved D. V was clipped by 6 bases and J by 4 bases, with 18 bases between them. Germline V gene lookup returns CDR1 LNHDA and CDR2 SQIVND (reference sequence). The CDR3 covers 15 residues. Together with reference TRBV19 and TRBJ1-1, the CDR3 gives the full variable domain: DGGITQSPKYLFRKEGQNVTLSCEQNLNHDAMYWYRQDPGQGLRLIYYSQIVNDFQKGDIAEGYSVSREKKESFPLTVTSAQKNPTAFYLCASRPGALYGTEAFFGQGTRLTVV.

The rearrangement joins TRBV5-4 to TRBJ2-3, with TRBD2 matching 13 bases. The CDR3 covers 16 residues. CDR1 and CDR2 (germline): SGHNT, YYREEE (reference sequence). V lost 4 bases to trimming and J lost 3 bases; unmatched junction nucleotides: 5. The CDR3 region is CASSLRLAGGTDTQYF. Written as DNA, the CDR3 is TGTGCCAGCAGCCTTAGACTAGCGGGAGGTACAGATACGCAGTATTTT.

Written as DNA, the CDR3 is TGTGCCAGCAGGACAGGGGGCCGGGAGACCCAGTACTTC. Its translation is CASRTGGRETQYF. The V and J genes are TRBV12-3 or TRBV12-4 and TRBJ2-5; 10 bases match TRBD1. V trimming: 6 bases; J trimming: 5 bases; junction bases outside the gene matches: 3. The CDR3 spans 13 residues.

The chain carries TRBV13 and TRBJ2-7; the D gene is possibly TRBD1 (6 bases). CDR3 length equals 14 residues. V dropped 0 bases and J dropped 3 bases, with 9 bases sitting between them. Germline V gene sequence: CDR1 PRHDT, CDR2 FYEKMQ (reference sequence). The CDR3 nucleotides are TGTGCCAGCAGCTTAGGCGACAGGCTCTACGAGCAGTACTTC. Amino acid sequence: CASSLGDRLYEQYF.